A selection of T cell receptor beta chains follows, all from one sample in a study of control samples from healthy donors and cancer patients. Sequencing used immunoSEQ multiplex PCR; TCRdb keeps in-frame clones, though not all of them. Among about 110,000 clones listed, 83% were seen once. The sample was blood. The source of these receptors is a woman aged 45-60 years in good health. Both conserved end residues are part of each CDR3. D genes are given only for firm matches. Clone size is not always given. Where it is, it says once, few, many or a class for expanded clones.

abundance	d_gene	j_gene	v_gene	CDR3nt	CDR3aa
-	-	TRBJ2-5	TRBV9	TGTGCCAGCAGCGTAGGAGTAGCGGACCAAGAGACCCAGTACTTC	CASSVGVADQETQYF
few	-	TRBJ2-4	TRBV7-6	TGTGCCAGCAGCTTAGAGGGCAGGGGGGACATTCAGTACTTC	CASSLEGRGDIQYF
once	-	TRBJ1-2	TRBV18	TGTGCCAGCTCACCAATTAGACAGAACACTCGTGGCTACACCTTC	CASSPIRQNTRGYTF
-	TRBD1	TRBJ2-4	TRBV5-1	TGCGCCAGCAGCCTGGGACAGGTTGAAAACATTCAGTACTTC	CASSLGQVENIQYF
-	TRBD1	TRBJ2-7	TRBV6-5	TGTGCCAGCAGTTACGGCAGGGGGTCCTACGAGCAGTACTTC	CASSYGRGSYEQYF
-	-	TRBJ2-5	TRBV7-2	TGTGCCAGCAGCTTTGGAGGTGGGGAGACCCAGTACTTC	CASSFGGGETQYF
-	TRBD1	TRBJ1-4	TRBV12-5	TGTGCTAGTGGTTTTGATACCGGGACAGGGAAGGAAAAACTGTTTTTT	CASGFDTGTGKEKLFF
-	TRBD1	TRBJ2-1	TRBV10-3	TGTGCCATCAGTGCGACAGGGGGTAATGAGCAGTTCTTC	CAISATGGNEQFF
-	TRBD2	TRBJ2-7	TRBV7-6	TGTGCCAGCAGCCGGGGACTAGCGGGGAAGTCTCCCTACGAGCAGTACTTC	CASSRGLAGKSPYEQYF
once	-	TRBJ1-2	TRBV6-5	TGTGCCAGCCGGGGGACTACTCTATTTGGCTACACCTTC	CASRGTTLFGYTF
-	-	TRBJ2-3	TRBV9	TGTGCCAGCAGCGTAGTGGGGGAGAGAAGGGATACGCAGTATTTT	CASSVVGERRDTQYF
-	-	TRBJ1-1	TRBV6-4	TGTGCCAGCAGTGTGGAAGAGAACACTGAAGCTTTCTTT	CASSVEENTEAFF
-	-	TRBJ2-7	TRBV6-2/TRBV6-3	TGTGCCAGCAGCCTAACAGGATCCGAGCAGTACTTC	CASSLTGSEQYF
once	-	TRBJ2-2	TRBV5-4	TGTGCCAGCAGCTTGGTCCCAGGGAACACCGGGGAGCTGTTTTTT	CASSLVPGNTGELFF